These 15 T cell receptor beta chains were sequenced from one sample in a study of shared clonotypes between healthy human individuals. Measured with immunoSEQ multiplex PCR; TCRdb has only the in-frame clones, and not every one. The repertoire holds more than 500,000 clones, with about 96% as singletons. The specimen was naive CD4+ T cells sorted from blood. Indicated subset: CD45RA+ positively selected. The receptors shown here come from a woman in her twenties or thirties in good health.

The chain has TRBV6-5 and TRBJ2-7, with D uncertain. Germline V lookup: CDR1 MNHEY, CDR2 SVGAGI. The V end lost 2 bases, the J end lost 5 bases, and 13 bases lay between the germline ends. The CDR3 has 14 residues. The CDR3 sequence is CASSYLQLGHEQYF. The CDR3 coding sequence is TGTGCCAGCAGTTACCTACAGCTCGGGCACGAGCAGTACTTC.

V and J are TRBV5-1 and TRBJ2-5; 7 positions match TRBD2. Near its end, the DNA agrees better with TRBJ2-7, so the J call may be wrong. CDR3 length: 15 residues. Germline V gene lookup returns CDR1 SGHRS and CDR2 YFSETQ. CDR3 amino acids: CASSLEAGLPYEQYF. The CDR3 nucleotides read TGCGCCAGCAGCTTGGAAGCGGGACTACCCTACGAGCAGTACTTC.

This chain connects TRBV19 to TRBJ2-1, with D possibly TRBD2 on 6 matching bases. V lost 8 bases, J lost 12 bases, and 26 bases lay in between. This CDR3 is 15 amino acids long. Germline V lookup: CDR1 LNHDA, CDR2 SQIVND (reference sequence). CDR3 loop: CASHPSQGGPRRQFF. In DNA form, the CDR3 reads TGTGCCAGTCATCCCAGCCAGGGAGGCCCGAGGCGGCAGTTCTTC.

The CDR3 DNA reads as TGCGCCAGCAGCTTGGTTTCTAGCGGGAGTACCGGGGAGCTGTTTTTT. Its protein product is CASSLVSSGSTGELFF. V gene TRBV5-1 combines with J gene TRBJ2-2; 10 bases are shared with TRBD2. V was clipped by 0 bases and J by 5 bases; unmatched bases: 4. This CDR3 region has 16 residues. The V gene's germline CDR1 is SGHRS and CDR2 YFSETQ. Combining the CDR3 with reference TRBV5-1 and TRBJ2-2 gives the whole variable domain KAGVTQTPRYLIKTRGQQVTLSCSPISGHRSVSWYQQTPGQGLQFLFEYFSETQRNKGNFPGRFSGRQFSNSRSEMNVSTLELGDSALYLCASSLVSSGSTGELFFGEGSRLTVL.

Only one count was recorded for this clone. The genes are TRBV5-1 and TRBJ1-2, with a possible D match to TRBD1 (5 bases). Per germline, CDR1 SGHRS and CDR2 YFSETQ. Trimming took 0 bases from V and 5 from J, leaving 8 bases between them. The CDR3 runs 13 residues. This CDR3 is CASSLGGPYGYTF. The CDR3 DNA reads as TGCGCCAGCAGCTTGGGGGGACCTTATGGCTACACCTTC.

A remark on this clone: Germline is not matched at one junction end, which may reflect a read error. CDR3 nucleotide sequence: TGTGCCAGTTCCCGGGGGGGACTAGCGGGAGTCGAGGAGTACTTC. Protein: CASSRGGLAGVEEYF. The V call is TRBV28, the J call TRBJ2-7, with 14 bases lining up with TRBD2. The CDR3 spans 15 residues. Germline V gene sequence: CDR1 MDHEN, CDR2 SYDVKM. Together with reference TRBV28 and TRBJ2-7, the CDR3 gives the full variable domain: DVKVTQSSRYLVKRTGEKVFLECVQDMDHENMFWYRQDPGLGLRLIYFSYDVKMKEKGDIPEGYSVSREKKERFSLILESASTNQTSMYLCASSRGGLAGVEEYFGPGTRLTVT.

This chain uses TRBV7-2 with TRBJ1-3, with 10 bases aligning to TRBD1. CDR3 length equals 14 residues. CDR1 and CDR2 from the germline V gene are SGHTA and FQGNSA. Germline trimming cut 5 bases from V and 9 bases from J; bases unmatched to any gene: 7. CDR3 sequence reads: CASSAGTGEFTIYF. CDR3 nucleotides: TGTGCCAGCAGCGCCGGGACAGGGGAGTTCACCATATATTTT. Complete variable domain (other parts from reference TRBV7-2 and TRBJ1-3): GAGVSQSPSNKVTEKGKDVELRCDPISGHTALYWYRQSLGQGLEFLIYFQGNSAPDKSGLPSDRFSAERTGGSVSTLTIQRTQQEDSAVYLCASSAGTGEFTIYFGEGSWLTVV.

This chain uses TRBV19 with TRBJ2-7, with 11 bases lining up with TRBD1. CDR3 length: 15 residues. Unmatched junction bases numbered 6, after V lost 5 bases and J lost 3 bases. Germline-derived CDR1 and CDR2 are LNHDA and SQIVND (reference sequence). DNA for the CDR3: TGTGCCAGTAGTGAAACCGGGACAGGGGGCTACGAGCAGTACTTC. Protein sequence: CASSETGTGGYEQYF. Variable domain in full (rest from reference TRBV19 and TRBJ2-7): DGGITQSPKYLFRKEGQNVTLSCEQNLNHDAMYWYRQDPGQGLRLIYYSQIVNDFQKGDIAEGYSVSREKKESFPLTVTSAQKNPTAFYLCASSETGTGGYEQYFGPGTRLTVT.

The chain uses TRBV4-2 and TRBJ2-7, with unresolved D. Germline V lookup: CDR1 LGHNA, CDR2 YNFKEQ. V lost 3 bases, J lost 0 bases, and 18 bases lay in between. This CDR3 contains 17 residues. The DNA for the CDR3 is TGTGCCAGCAGCCACCAGTTGCTTTGGCTTTACTCCTACGAGCAGTACTTC. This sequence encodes CASSHQLLWLYSYEQYF.

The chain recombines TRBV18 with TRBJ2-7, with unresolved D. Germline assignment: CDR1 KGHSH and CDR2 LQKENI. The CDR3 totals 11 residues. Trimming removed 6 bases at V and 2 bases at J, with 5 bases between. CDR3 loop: CASSQPYEQYF. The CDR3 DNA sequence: TGTGCCAGCTCGCAACCCTACGAGCAGTACTTC.

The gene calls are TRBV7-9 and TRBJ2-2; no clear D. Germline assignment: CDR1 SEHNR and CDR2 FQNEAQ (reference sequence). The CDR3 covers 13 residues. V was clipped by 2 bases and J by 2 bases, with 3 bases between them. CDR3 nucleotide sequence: TGTGCCAGCAGCTTAAAAAACACCGGGGAGCTGTTTTTT. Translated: CASSLKNTGELFF.

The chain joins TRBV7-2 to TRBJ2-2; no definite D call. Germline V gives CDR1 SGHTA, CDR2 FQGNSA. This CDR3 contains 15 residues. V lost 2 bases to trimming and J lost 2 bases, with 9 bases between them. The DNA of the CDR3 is TGTGCCAGCAGCTTAAGTGGAACTAACACCGGGGAGCTGTTTTTT. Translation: CASSLSGTNTGELFF.

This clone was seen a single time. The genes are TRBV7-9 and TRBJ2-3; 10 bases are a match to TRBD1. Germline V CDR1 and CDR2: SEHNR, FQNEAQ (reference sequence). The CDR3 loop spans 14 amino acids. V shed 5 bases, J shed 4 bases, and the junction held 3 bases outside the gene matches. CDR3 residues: CASSLTGGADTQYF. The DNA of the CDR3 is TGTGCCAGCAGCCTGACAGGGGGCGCAGATACGCAGTATTTT.

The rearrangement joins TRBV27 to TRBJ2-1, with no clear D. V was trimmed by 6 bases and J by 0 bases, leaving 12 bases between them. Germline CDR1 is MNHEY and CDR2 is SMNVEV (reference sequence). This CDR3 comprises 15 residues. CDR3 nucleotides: TGTGCCAGCAGCCTCCTATCTGGCTCCTACAATGAGCAGTTCTTC. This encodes CASSLLSGSYNEQFF.

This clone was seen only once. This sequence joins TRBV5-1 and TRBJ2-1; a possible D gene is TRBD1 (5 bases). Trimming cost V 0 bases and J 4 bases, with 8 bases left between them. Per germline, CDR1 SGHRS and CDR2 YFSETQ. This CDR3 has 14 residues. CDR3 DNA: TGCGCCAGCAGCTTGGGGGGCCTTTACAATGAGCAGTTCTTC. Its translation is CASSLGGLYNEQFF.